This entry lists 16 T cell receptor beta chains sequenced from one sample in a study of cytomegalovirus exposure and HLA in healthy donors. Amplification used 60 Vbeta primers and 13 Jbeta primers. Sequencing used immunoSEQ multiplex PCR; TCRdb keeps in-frame clones, though not all of them. The sample has some 120,000 clones; 65% are singletons. The material sequenced was PBMCs. Receptors originate from a woman between 35 and 50 years old in good health and CMV-seropositive.

With regard to this clone: The same CDR3 is also encoded by other DNA sequences in this sample. The chain combines TRBV7-9 with TRBJ1-6; TRBD1 aligns across 7 bases. Germline V gives CDR1 SEHNR, CDR2 FQNEAQ (reference sequence). Unmatched junction bases numbered 3, after V lost 1 base and J lost 3 bases. This CDR3 spans 16 amino acids. The CDR3 is CASSLGQGFYNSPLHF. The CDR3 nucleotides are TGTGCCAGCAGCTTAGGACAGGGATTCTATAATTCACCCCTCCACTTT.

This clone was found a few times. The gene calls are TRBV9 and TRBJ2-5; D possibly corresponds to TRBD1 (7 bases). V was pared by 2 bases and J by 2 bases, with 16 bases between. The CDR3 spans 16 residues. Per germline, CDR1 SGDLS and CDR2 YYNGEE. The CDR3 nucleotides are TGTGCCAGCAGCGTGGTGGGCAGGGGGGATCAAGAGACCCAGTACTTC. Protein sequence: CASSVVGRGDQETQYF.

Only one count was recorded for this clone. V and J are TRBV4-2 and TRBJ2-4; 8 nucleotides match TRBD2. The CDR3 spans 16 residues. CDR1 is LGHNA and CDR2 is YNFKEQ in the germline V gene. V dropped 1 base and J dropped 3; count of bases not matched to a gene: 5. As DNA, the CDR3 is TGTGCCAGCAGCCAAGGGGGAGCGGGGGACAAAAACATTCAGTACTTC. It specifies CASSQGGAGDKNIQYF.

This chain links TRBV6-1 with TRBJ2-2; 7 nucleotides match TRBD1. The CDR3 covers 14 residues. Looked up from germline, CDR1 is MNHNS and CDR2 is SASEGT. V lost 5 bases and J lost 7; bases outside the gene matches: 7. CDR3 nucleotide sequence: TGTGCCAGCAGTCCGACACAGGGGAACGGGGAGCTGTTTTTT. Translated, it gives CASSPTQGNGELFF.

As DNA, the CDR3 is TGTGCCAGCAGCCTCCTAGCGGGAGGAGGGGAGACCCAGTACTTC. Translation gives CASSLLAGGGETQYF. V gene TRBV7-6 combines with J gene TRBJ2-5, with 11 bases that match TRBD2. Per germline, CDR1 SGHVS and CDR2 FNYEAQ. V lost 5 bases to trimming and J lost 5 bases; unmatched junction nucleotides: 7. CDR3 size: 15 residues.

The chain uses TRBV30 and TRBJ2-1, with 9 bases that match TRBD2. J was trimmed by 0 bases and V by 5 bases; bases with no gene match: 5. The germline CDR1 and CDR2 sequences are GTSNPN and SVGIG (reference sequence). CDR3 length equals 15 residues. This CDR3 is CAWGFSGSSYNEQFF. For the CDR3, the DNA is TGTGCCTGGGGCTTTAGCGGGAGCTCCTACAATGAGCAGTTCTTC. The full variable domain, completed using reference TRBV30 and TRBJ2-1, is SQTIHQWPATLVQPVGSPLSLECTVEGTSNPNLYWYRQAAGRGLQLLFYSVGIGQISSEVPQNLSASRPQDRQFILSSKKLLLSDSGFYLCAWGFSGSSYNEQFFGPGTRLTVL.

The chain combines TRBV6-6 with TRBJ2-1; D not resolved. The CDR3 is 16 amino acids. Germline V gene lookup returns CDR1 MNHNY and CDR2 SVGAGI (reference sequence). The V end lost 4 bases, the J end lost 2 bases, and 15 bases lay between the germline ends. In DNA form, the CDR3 reads TGTGCCAGCAGTTCCCCTACGATATTCACCTACAATGAGCAGTTCTTC. It encodes CASSSPTIFTYNEQFF.

V usage is TRBV19 and J usage is TRBJ2-7, with 11 bases identical to TRBD1. This CDR3 has 15 residues. The trim removed 4 bases at V and 3 bases at J, leaving 5 bases unmatched. Germline-derived CDR1 and CDR2 are LNHDA and SQIVND (reference sequence). CDR3 DNA sequence: TGTGCCAGTAGTAGGAGGGGACAGGGGGACTACGAGCAGTACTTC. Residues: CASSRRGQGDYEQYF.

This clone was observed a handful of times. The V gene is TRBV12-5, the J gene TRBJ2-2, with a possible D match to TRBD1 (5 bases). The CDR3 sequence is 16 residues long. Germline V lookup: CDR1 LGHNT, CDR2 FRNRAP. The V gene lost 0 bases and the J gene lost 2 bases, with 10 bases spanning the gap. For the CDR3, the DNA is TGTGCTAGTGGTTTGGTTGACAGTTTAAACACCGGGGAGCTGTTTTTT. It codes for CASGLVDSLNTGELFF.

The rearrangement uses TRBV7-6 and TRBJ2-3; the D gene is possibly TRBD2 (6 bases). CDR1 and CDR2 (germline): SGHVS, FNYEAQ. The CDR3 contains 17 residues. The ends were cut back, 2 bases at V and 6 bases at J, with 21 bases in the middle. The CDR3, as DNA: TGTGCCAGCAGCTTAACCTACCGGACTACCCCTCCCGATACGCAGTATTTT. This translates into CASSLTYRTTPPDTQYF.

Note on this clone: Distinct nucleotide sequences in the sample also encode this CDR3. The chain joins TRBV9 to TRBJ1-6; D gene ambiguous. V lost 2 bases to trimming and J lost 7 bases, with 13 bases between them. Looked up from germline, CDR1 is SGDLS and CDR2 is YYNGEE. This CDR3 spans 15 amino acids. In DNA, the CDR3 is TGTGCCAGCAGCGTGATGACCGGGAAGAATTCACCCCTCCACTTT. Translated, it gives CASSVMTGKNSPLHF.

This clone was counted a few times. The CDR3 nucleotides are TGTGCCAGCAGCTTGGCAGATTCTGGAAACACCATATATTTT. Translating it yields CASSLADSGNTIYF. The chain employs TRBV5-4 and TRBJ1-3; D gene uncertain. This CDR3 comprises 14 residues. Trimming took 0 bases from V and 1 from J, leaving 5 bases between them. Germline CDR1 SGHNT, CDR2 YYREEE (reference sequence).

The chain combines TRBV29-1 with TRBJ1-1, with 7 bases fitting TRBD1. Germline trimming cut 6 bases from V and 5 bases from J; bases unmatched to any gene: 6. CDR3 size: 12 residues. Germline-derived CDR1 and CDR2 are SQVTM and ANQGSEA. In DNA, the CDR3 is TGCAGCGTCCGACCAGGGGGGACTGAAGCTTTCTTT. As protein: CSVRPGGTEAFF.

This chain connects TRBV7-6 to TRBJ2-7, with 12 bases that match TRBD2. The length of the CDR3 is 17 residues. Germline CDR1 SGHVS, CDR2 FNYEAQ. The V and J ends lost 5 bases and 0 bases, in that order; junction bases with no gene match: 8. CDR3 region: CASSGLAGGGSSYEQYF. The CDR3 region has the DNA TGTGCCAGCAGCGGGCTAGCGGGAGGGGGAAGCTCCTACGAGCAGTACTTC.

V and J are TRBV10-3 and TRBJ1-4, with a possible D match to TRBD1 (5 bases). V was cut by 5 bases and J by 8 bases, with 15 bases left in between. The germline CDR1 and CDR2 sequences are ENHRY and SYGVKD. The CDR3 contains 14 residues. The CDR3, as DNA: TGTGCCATCAGTCGGGGGAGCGGTGACGAAAAACTGTTTTTT. Translated, it gives CAISRGSGDEKLFF.

The chain couples TRBV4-2 to TRBJ1-5, with 9 bases that match TRBD1. The germline V gene has CDR1 LGHNA and CDR2 YNFKEQ. The CDR3 has 16 residues. The ends lost 0 bases at V and 5 bases at J; junction bases unmatched: 5. The CDR3 spells CASSQDLGQGYQPQHF. In DNA form, the CDR3 reads TGTGCCAGCAGCCAAGACCTGGGACAGGGTTATCAGCCCCAGCATTTT.